This T cell receptor (beta chain) is from a study of T cells in Graves' hyperthyroidism and ophthalmopathy. This clonotype was recorded at least ten times. When ophthalmopathy did not progress within 18 months, Graves' hyperthyroidism was considered stable. Each diagnosis drew on symptoms, thyroxine, TRAb, thyroid ultrasound and orbital computed tomography findings. RNA transcripts served as the template for amplifying TCR beta CDR3 regions. The HTBI primer set served for first-round RT-PCR of the TCR CDR3. Via MiXCR, TCRdb re-called the multiplex PCR reads, giving one row per CDR3 protein. The table lists around 300,000 distinct CDR3 sequences, approximately 15% of them singletons. This CDR3 has 16 residues. V was cut by 4 bases and J by 6 bases, with 18 bases left in between. Germline-derived CDR1 and CDR2 are LNHDA and SQIVND (reference sequence).

Material: blood. This TCR was recovered from a woman in her twenties or thirties with Graves' hyperthyroidism. This sequence joins TRBV19 and TRBJ2-2; D assignment may be TRBD1 or TRBD2 (5 bases each). CDR3 in DNA: TGTGCCAGTAGTACGAAGGGGCCGACGGGGCCCGGGGAGCTGTTTTTT. Translation: CASSTKGPTGPGELFF.